A selection of T cell receptor beta chains follows, all from one sample in a study of CD8+ T cells in alopecia areata. Here immunoSEQ multiplex PCR was the method, and the copy in TCRdb shows in-frame clones only, minus some. The sample includes roughly 190,000 clones, 60% to 70% of them seen just once. The material was CD4+ T cells sorted from blood, obtained at week 4, from a patient treated with tofacitinib. Receptor source: a human donor with alopecia areata. The CDR3 runs from the conserved cysteine through the conserved F or W. The D gene is left open where the match is weak. Only part of the rows carry a size: once, few, many, or a class if the clone is expanded.

J gene	V gene	D gene	clone size	CDR3 protein	CDR3 DNA
TRBJ1-2	TRBV29-1	.	.	CSVGNGQRASGYTF	TGCAGCGTGGGAAACGGACAGCGCGCTTCGGGCTACACCTTC
TRBJ1-1	TRBV18	TRBD1	.	CASSPVGTGASEAFF	TGTGCCAGCTCACCGGTCGGGACAGGGGCTTCTGAAGCTTTCTTT
TRBJ2-7	TRBV2	.	.	CASSDRTYEQYF	TGTGCCAGCAGTGACAGGACCTACGAGCAGTACTTC
TRBJ2-5	TRBV7-6	.	.	CASSLDEGYGETQYF	TGTGCCAGCAGCTTAGACGAAGGTTACGGGGAGACCCAGTACTTC
TRBJ2-5	TRBV29-1	.	.	CSVAQGQETQYF	TGCAGCGTTGCACAGGGCCAAGAGACCCAGTACTTC
TRBJ2-1	TRBV4-3	.	.	CASSQDSRSSYNEQFF	TGCGCCAGCAGCCAAGATTCGCGGAGCTCCTACAATGAGCAGTTCTTC
TRBJ2-5	TRBV28	.	few	CASSLRLAMGETQYF	TGTGCCAGCAGTTTAAGGCTAGCTATGGGGGAGACCCAGTACTTC
TRBJ1-6	TRBV9	TRBD1	.	CASSASPGQGENSPLHF	TGTGCCAGCAGCGCCAGCCCCGGACAGGGAGAGAATTCACCCCTCCACTTT
TRBJ2-1	TRBV30	.	.	CAYKGENEQFF	TGTGCCTATAAGGGGGAGAATGAGCAGTTCTTC
TRBJ1-2	TRBV12-5	.	.	CASGLPGNYGYTF	TGTGCTAGTGGTTTGCCCGGGAACTATGGCTACACCTTC
TRBJ1-1	TRBV30	.	.	CAWSVSVTGSHTEAFF	TGTGCCTGGAGTGTTTCGGTGACGGGAAGCCACACTGAAGCTTTCTTT
TRBJ1-1	TRBV29-1	.	.	CSVRVIMNTEAFF	TGCAGCGTTAGAGTTATCATGAACACTGAAGCTTTCTTT
TRBJ2-5	TRBV28	TRBD2	.	CASRSGGKETQYF	TGTGCCAGCAGAAGCGGGGGTAAAGAGACCCAGTACTTC
TRBJ2-2	TRBV21-1	.	.	CASSKRSQGPNTGELFF	TGTGCCAGCAGCAAACGGTCGCAGGGTCCAAACACCGGGGAGCTGTTTTTT
TRBJ1-2	TRBV29-1	TRBD1	.	CSVRDRDNYGYTF	TGCAGCGTCCGGGACAGGGATAACTATGGCTACACCTTC